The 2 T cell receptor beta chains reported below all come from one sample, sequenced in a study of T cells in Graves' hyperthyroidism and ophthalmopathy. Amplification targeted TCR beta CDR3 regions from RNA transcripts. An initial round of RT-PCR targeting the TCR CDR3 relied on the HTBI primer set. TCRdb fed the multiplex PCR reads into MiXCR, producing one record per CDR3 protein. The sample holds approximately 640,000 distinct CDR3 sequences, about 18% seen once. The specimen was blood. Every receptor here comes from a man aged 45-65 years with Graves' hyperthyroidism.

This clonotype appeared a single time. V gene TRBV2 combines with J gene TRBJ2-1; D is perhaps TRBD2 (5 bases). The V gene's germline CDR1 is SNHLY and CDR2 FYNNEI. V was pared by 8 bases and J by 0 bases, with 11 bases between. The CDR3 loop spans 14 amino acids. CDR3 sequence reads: CASGSAASYNEQFF. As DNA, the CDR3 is TGTGCCAGCGGGTCAGCGGCCTCCTACAATGAGCAGTTCTTC.

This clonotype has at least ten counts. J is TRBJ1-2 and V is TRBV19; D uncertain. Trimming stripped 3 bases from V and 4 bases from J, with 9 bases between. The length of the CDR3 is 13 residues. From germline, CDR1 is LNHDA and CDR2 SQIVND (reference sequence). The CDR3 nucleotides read TGTGCCAGTAGTATTAACGGCCTCTATGGCTACACCTTC. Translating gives CASSINGLYGYTF.